The 9 T cell receptor beta chains below come from one sample, sequenced in a study of blood T cells in healthy people across ages. It was with a sample-barcoded 5' primer and a J-beta primer mix that a second PCR of roughly 7 to 12 cycles was run. TCRdb re-called the 5' RACE reads through MiXCR, storing one row per CDR3 protein. The data show hundreds of thousands of distinct CDR3 sequences, roughly 43% seen once. Sequenced input: blood. These receptors all stem from a young man in good health.

This clonotype was picked up many times. The chain employs TRBV12-3 or TRBV12-4 and TRBJ2-5; 7 bases are a match to TRBD1. Trimming removed 5 bases from V and 0 bases from J; junction bases left unmatched: 3. The CDR3 covers 14 residues. DNA of the CDR3: TGTGCCAGCAGTCTGGGACAGTACCAAGAGACCCAGTACTTC. It encodes CASSLGQYQETQYF.

This clonotype was seen a handful of times. This sequence joins TRBV20-1 and TRBJ2-7; D is unclear. The CDR3 covers 15 residues. The germline V gene encodes CDR1 DFQATT and CDR2 SNEGSKA (reference sequence). Trimming pared 6 bases from V and 2 bases from J, leaving 20 bases between. The CDR3 loop reads CSAIYSPLNPYEQYF. The CDR3 region has the DNA TGCAGTGCAATATACAGCCCACTTAACCCCTACGAGCAGTACTTC.

The rearrangement joins TRBV6-1 to TRBJ1-1, with D unresolved. The CDR3 is 14 residues long. V was trimmed by 3 bases and J by 4 bases, leaving 12 bases between them. Germline CDR1 and CDR2: MNHNS and SASEGT. The CDR3 DNA reads as TGTGCCAGCAGTGATTCCGGGCTTAGCACTGAAGCTTTCTTT. Translating gives CASSDSGLSTEAFF.

This clonotype was detected only once. V gene TRBV12-3 or TRBV12-4 combines with J gene TRBJ1-1; D gene unclear. The ends were cut back, 5 bases at V and 2 bases at J, with 12 bases in the middle. The CDR3 has 14 amino acids. This chain's CDR3 is CASSPHTANTEAFF. CDR3 bases: TGTGCCAGCAGTCCCCACACAGCAAACACTGAAGCTTTCTTT.

The genes are TRBV11-3 and TRBJ2-7; possible D gene TRBD1, 7 bases. This CDR3 has 14 amino acids. V lost 3 bases to trimming and J lost 5 bases, with 14 bases between them. Per the germline V gene, CDR1 is SGHNT and CDR2 is YENEEA. The CDR3 loop is CASSFAGQRNEQYF. The CDR3 nucleotides are TGTGCCAGCAGCTTCGCGGGACAGAGAAACGAGCAGTACTTC.

The V call is TRBV5-1, the J call TRBJ1-5, with D perhaps matching TRBD1 (5 bases). V lost 0 bases and J 7 bases, leaving 14 bases between the germline ends. The CDR3 loop spans 15 amino acids. Germline CDR1 and CDR2: SGHRS and YFSETQ. The CDR3 reads CASSLESGRKQPQHF. As DNA, the CDR3 is TGCGCCAGCAGCTTGGAATCAGGGCGAAAACAGCCCCAGCATTTT.

The chain employs TRBV12-3 or TRBV12-4 and TRBJ1-2, with 7 bases fitting TRBD1. With 9 bases clipped from V and 4 bases from J, the junction kept 11 bases outside the gene matches. CDR3 length equals 14 residues. The CDR3 DNA is TGTGCCAGTTTGGGCCTAGGGGGCTTCTATGGCTACACCTTC. It translates to CASLGLGGFYGYTF.

This clonotype has a handful of counts. The rearrangement joins TRBV2 to TRBJ1-2; tentative D call: TRBD1 (5 bases). CDR3 length equals 16 residues. V lost 0 bases and J lost 4, with 15 bases in between. Germline values: CDR1 SNHLY, CDR2 FYNNEI. This CDR3 reads CASSEAPRRQGYGYTF. CDR3 in DNA: TGTGCCAGCAGTGAAGCGCCGAGGAGGCAGGGCTATGGCTACACCTTC.

This clonotype was observed once. The V and J genes are TRBV14 and TRBJ2-7; either TRBD1 or TRBD2 may fit D (6 bases each). The DNA matches TRBJ2-5 better at its end, which makes the J call doubtful. The germline CDR1 and CDR2 sequences are SGHDN and FVKESK. The CDR3 sequence is 18 residues long. CDR3 in amino acids: CASSQDGRGQWVKETQYF. The CDR3 coding sequence is TGTGCCAGCAGCCAAGATGGGCGGGGACAATGGGTCAAAGAGACCCAGTACTTC.